The source of this T cell receptor beta chain is a study of CD8 T cells in ankylosing spondylitis. The study, taken as a whole, reports: About 8 highly homologous variants made up a TCR beta motif, and this motif appeared characteristic of ankylosing spondylitis blood. Researchers reportedly found disease-linked clones significantly enriched in matched ankylosing spondylitis synovial fluid. Disease-linked clones were found to be CD8+ and relatively rare in peripheral blood.

This CDR3 comprises 10 residues. Germline V gene data show CDR1 as SQVTM and CDR2 as ANQGSEA. Trimming removed 7 bases from V and 8 bases from J, with 9 bases in between. With molecular barcodes, quantitative 5'-RACE was used to make the TCR beta libraries. Each CDR3 protein is one row after TCRdb ran MiXCR on the 5' RACE reads. The data hold fewer than 550,000 distinct CDR3 sequences, with approximately 5% observed a single time. This clonotype was seen many times. Its antigen remains unidentified. The chain links TRBV29-1 to TRBJ2-1; D remains unclear. The receptor was isolated from a male donor with ankylosing spondylitis. The sample consisted of blood, either unsorted or a sorted T cell fraction (not recorded which). CDR3 sequence reads: CSARRDEQFF. The CDR3, as DNA: TGCAGCGCTCGCCGGGATGAGCAGTTCTTC.